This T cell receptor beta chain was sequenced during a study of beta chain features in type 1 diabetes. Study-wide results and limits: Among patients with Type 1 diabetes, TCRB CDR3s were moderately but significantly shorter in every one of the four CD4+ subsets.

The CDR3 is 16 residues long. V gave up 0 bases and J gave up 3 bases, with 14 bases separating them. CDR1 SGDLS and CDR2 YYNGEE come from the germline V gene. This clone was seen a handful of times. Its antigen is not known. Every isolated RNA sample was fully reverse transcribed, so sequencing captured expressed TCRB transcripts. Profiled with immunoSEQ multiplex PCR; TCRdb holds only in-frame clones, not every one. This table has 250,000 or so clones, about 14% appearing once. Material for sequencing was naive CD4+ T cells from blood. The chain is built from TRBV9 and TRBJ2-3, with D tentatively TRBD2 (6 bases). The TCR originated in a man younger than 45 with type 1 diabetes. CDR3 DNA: TGTGCCAGCAGCGTAGGGGCTAGCGACGCAACAGATACGCAGTATTTT. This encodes CASSVGASDATDTQYF.